The 15 T cell receptor beta chains below all came from one sample that was sequenced in a study of blood T cell repertoires in COVID-19. Profiled with immunoSEQ multiplex PCR; TCRdb holds only in-frame clones, not every one. The sample holds 400,000 to 550,000 clones, roughly 87% seen once. Sequencing used PBMCs or T cells enriched from blood (not recorded which). The receptors were gathered from a woman in her late teens or twenties with acute COVID-19.

The chain employs TRBV11-3 and TRBJ1-1; maybe TRBD1 (6 bases). This CDR3 comprises 13 residues. Germline loops: CDR1 SGHNT, CDR2 YENEEA. V was shortened by 5 bases and J by 4 bases, with 11 bases between the two germline ends. This CDR3 is CASSAGTSTEAFF. The DNA for the CDR3 is TGTGCCAGCAGCGCAGGGACATCCACTGAAGCTTTCTTT.

This chain connects TRBV5-6 to TRBJ1-2; no definite D call. The CDR3 extends over 14 amino acids. Trimming took off 7 bases at V and 8 bases at J, with 21 bases between the two ends. The germline V gene encodes CDR1 SGHDT and CDR2 YYEEEE. The CDR3 loop is CASQNFISFEGYTF. The CDR3 DNA reads as TGTGCCAGCCAAAACTTCATTTCTTTCGAGGGCTACACCTTC.

The chain carries TRBV10-3 and TRBJ1-2; D remains unclear. The CDR3 is 11 residues long. V lost 2 bases, J lost 13 bases, and 11 bases lay in between. The germline V gene encodes CDR1 ENHRY and CDR2 SYGVKD. The CDR3 bases are TGTGCCATCAGTGAGGCGAGGAACTTCACCTTC. It encodes CAISEARNFTF.

This clone was detected a few times. The rearrangement uses TRBV5-4 and TRBJ1-1; D is uncertain. Between the trimmed V and J ends, which lost 0 bases and 1 base, there was a span of 10 bases. CDR3 length equals 15 residues. CDR1 is SGHNT, CDR2 YYREEE, per germline (reference sequence). DNA for the CDR3: TGTGCCAGCAGCTTGGATCTCCAGGCGAACACTGAAGCTTTCTTT. Translating gives CASSLDLQANTEAFF.

CDR3 region: CASSLVEGNEQFF. The CDR3 DNA reads TGTGCCAGCAGCTTAGTTGAGGGCAATGAGCAGTTCTTC. The gene calls are TRBV7-8 and TRBJ2-1; D may be TRBD2 (5 bases). Per the germline V gene, CDR1 is SGHVS and CDR2 is FQNEAQ. V lost 1 base to trimming and J lost 6 bases, with 7 bases between them. The CDR3 extends over 13 amino acids.

This sequence joins TRBV4-3 and TRBJ2-5; TRBD1 is a possible D gene (5 bases). V was trimmed by 1 base and J by 5 bases, leaving 14 bases between them. The CDR3 length is 15 residues. Germline CDR1 is LGHNA and CDR2 is YSLEER. The CDR3 region is CASSQVWAGYETQYF. CDR3 coding DNA: TGCGCCAGCAGCCAAGTTTGGGCAGGGTACGAGACCCAGTACTTC.

V gene TRBV4-3 combines with J gene TRBJ2-7, with TRBD1 identical over 9 bases. There are 18 residues in the CDR3. V gave up 0 bases and J gave up 3 bases; unmatched junction bases: 12. Germline V gene lookup returns CDR1 LGHNA and CDR2 YSLEER. CDR3 nucleotides: TGCGCCAGCAGCCAAGATTCTTTGCACAGGGGGCTCTTCTACGAGCAGTACTTC. This gives the protein CASSQDSLHRGLFYEQYF.

The chain couples TRBV5-4 to TRBJ2-1, with 8 positions matching TRBD2. This CDR3 is 16 amino acids long. The ends lost 4 bases at V and 7 bases at J; junction bases unmatched: 13. Germline CDR1 reads SGHNT; CDR2 reads YYREEE (reference sequence). This chain's CDR3 is CASSPPFAGGGNEQFF. The CDR3 DNA follows: TGTGCCAGCAGCCCACCTTTCGCGGGAGGAGGGAATGAGCAGTTCTTC. Variable domain in full (rest from reference TRBV5-4 and TRBJ2-1): ETGVTQSPTHLIKTRGQQVTLRCSSQSGHNTVSWYQQALGQGPQFIFQYYREEENGRGNFPPRFSGLQFPNYSSELNVNALELDDSALYLCASSPPFAGGGNEQFFGPGTRLTVL.

The rearrangement links TRBV5-6 to TRBJ2-7; TRBD2 is a possible D gene (6 bases). V was shortened by 0 bases and J by 7 bases, with 11 bases between the two germline ends. Germline V lookup: CDR1 SGHDT, CDR2 YYEEEE. The CDR3 covers 13 residues. The CDR3 reads CASSLGAGTEQYF. CDR3 bases: TGTGCCAGCAGCTTGGGGGCGGGGACGGAGCAGTACTTC.

J is TRBJ1-3 and V is TRBV27; D not resolved. Trimming cost V 10 bases and J 4 bases, with 17 bases left between them. This CDR3 has 14 residues. CDR1 and CDR2 (germline): MNHEY, SMNVEV (reference sequence). The CDR3 loop is CAIAGLFGGNTIYF. The CDR3 region has the DNA TGTGCCATCGCGGGCCTTTTCGGAGGAAACACCATATATTTT.

The CDR3 DNA sequence: TGTGCCAGCAGCGGAGGGACTAGCGGCTATGAGACCCAGTACTTC. Its translation is CASSGGTSGYETQYF. V usage is TRBV5-4 and J usage is TRBJ2-5; TRBD2 matches 11 bases. The germline gives CDR1 SGHNT, CDR2 YYREEE (reference sequence). With V trimmed by 4 bases and J by 5 bases, 7 bases remained unmatched. This CDR3 has 15 amino acids.

Only one count was recorded for this clone. This rearrangement joins TRBV7-2 to TRBJ2-3; 9 bases align to TRBD2. The CDR3 has 12 residues. V shed 7 bases, J shed 7 bases, and the junction held 3 bases outside the gene matches. CDR1 SGHTA and CDR2 FQGNSA come from the germline V gene. The CDR3 DNA reads TGTGCCAGCATCGGACTAGCGAATACGCAGTATTTT. Amino acid sequence: CASIGLANTQYF.

The chain couples TRBV4-1 to TRBJ1-2, with D possibly matching TRBD1 (5 bases). The CDR3 consists of 15 residues. Germline-derived CDR1 and CDR2 are MGHRA and YSYEKL. V was clipped by 1 base and J by 2 bases, with 11 bases between them. The CDR3 nucleotides are TGCGCCAGCAGCCAAGGCGCAGGGCCGAACTATGGCTACACCTTC. It encodes CASSQGAGPNYGYTF.

This clone was seen once. The J gene is TRBJ2-7, the V gene TRBV20-1, with 8 positions matching TRBD1. Germline V gene data show CDR1 as DFQATT and CDR2 as SNEGSKA (reference sequence). CDR3 size: 11 residues. V was clipped by 3 bases and J by 9 bases; unmatched bases: 4. CDR3 nucleotide sequence: TGCAGTGCTAGGGGCAGGGGGCTGCAGTACTTC. This gives the protein CSARGRGLQYF.

The chain has TRBV7-2 and TRBJ2-5; D is unclear. This CDR3 has 14 amino acids. The germline V gene has CDR1 SGHTA and CDR2 FQGNSA. V lost 0 bases and J lost 0, with 5 bases in between. CDR3 bases: TGTGCCAGCAGCTTAGCGTCGTACCAAGAGACCCAGTACTTC. Translation gives CASSLASYQETQYF.